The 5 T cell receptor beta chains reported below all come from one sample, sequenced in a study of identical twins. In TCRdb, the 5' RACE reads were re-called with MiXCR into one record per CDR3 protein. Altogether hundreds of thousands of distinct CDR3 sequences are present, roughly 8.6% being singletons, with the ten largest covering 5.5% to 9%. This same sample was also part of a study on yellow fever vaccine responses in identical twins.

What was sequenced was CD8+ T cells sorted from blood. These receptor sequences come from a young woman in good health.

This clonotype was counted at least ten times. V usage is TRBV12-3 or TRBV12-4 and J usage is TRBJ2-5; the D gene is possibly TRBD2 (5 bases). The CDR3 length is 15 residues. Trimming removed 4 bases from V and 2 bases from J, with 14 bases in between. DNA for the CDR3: TGTGCCAGCAGTTCCCTCTCCTCGGGGCAAGAGACCCAGTACTTC. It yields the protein CASSSLSSGQETQYF.

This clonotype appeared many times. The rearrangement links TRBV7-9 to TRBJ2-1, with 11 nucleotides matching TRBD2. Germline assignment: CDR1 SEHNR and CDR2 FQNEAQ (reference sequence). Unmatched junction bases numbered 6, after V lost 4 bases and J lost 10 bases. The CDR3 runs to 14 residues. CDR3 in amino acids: CASSYSGRDGEQFF. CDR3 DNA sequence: TGTGCCAGCAGCTATAGCGGGAGGGATGGGGAGCAGTTCTTC.

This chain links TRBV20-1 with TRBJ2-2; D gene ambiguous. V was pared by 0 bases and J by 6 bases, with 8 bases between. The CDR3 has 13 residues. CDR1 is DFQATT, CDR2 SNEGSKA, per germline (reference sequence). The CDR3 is CSARDLAAGELFF. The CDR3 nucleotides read TGCAGTGCTAGAGATTTGGCGGCCGGGGAGCTGTTTTTT.

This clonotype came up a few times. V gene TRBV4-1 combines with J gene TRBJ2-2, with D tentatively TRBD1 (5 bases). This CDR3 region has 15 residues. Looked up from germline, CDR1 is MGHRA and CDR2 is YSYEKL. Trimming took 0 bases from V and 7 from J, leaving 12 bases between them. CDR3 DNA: TGCGCCAGCAGCCAAGAGTTTTCAGGGATCGGGGAGCTGTTTTTT. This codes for CASSQEFSGIGELFF.

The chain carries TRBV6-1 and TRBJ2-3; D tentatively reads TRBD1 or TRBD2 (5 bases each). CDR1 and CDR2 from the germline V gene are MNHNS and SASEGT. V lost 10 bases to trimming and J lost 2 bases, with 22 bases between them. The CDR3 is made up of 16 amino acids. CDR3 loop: CATNTKGTDYTDTQYF. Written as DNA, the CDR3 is TGTGCCACCAACACGAAAGGGACGGATTACACAGATACGCAGTATTTT.